This TCR beta chain came from a study of T-cell memory formation after mild COVID-19. Germline V gives CDR1 SGHRS, CDR2 YFSETQ. V lost 2 bases and J lost 4, with 9 bases in between. The length of the CDR3 is 13 residues. TCRdb used MiXCR to reprocess the 5' RACE reads, holding one entry per CDR3 protein. The sample lists approximately 190,000 distinct CDR3 sequences, 18% occurring once. The chain recombines TRBV5-1 with TRBJ2-5; D ambiguous. The receptor was derived from an adult woman who had mild COVID-19 (a few samples of this study predate the infection). Cell type and time point are not known. Sequenced material: PBMCs or a T cell subset sorted from them (not recorded which). CDR3: CASSLRLRETQYF. The CDR3, as DNA: TGCGCCAGCAGCTTAAGACTCCGAGAGACCCAGTACTTC.